This is a list of T cell receptor beta chains from one sample in a study of OX40 agonist ivuxolimab in advanced cancers. Some clones are missing from TCRdb's copy, which holds only in-frame ones; the method was immunoSEQ multiplex PCR. This table has tens of thousands of clones, 85% to 90% appearing once. Sequencing used CD4+ or CD8+ T cells sorted from blood, obtained in a trial of the OX40 agonist ivuxolimab. The receptors originated from an adult with an advanced solid tumor such as melanoma, head and neck, liver or kidney cancer. Each CDR3 is given with its conserved first and last residue. Each record gives: D gene, clone size, V gene, CDR3 length, J gene, CDR3 DNA, CDR3 protein. The D gene is left open where the match is weak. Not every row has a clone size; where given, it reads once, few, many or a size class.

TRBD1	-	TRBV6-5	16	TRBJ2-7	TGTGCCAGCAGTTATTCCCCGGGACAGGGGACCTACGAGCAGTACTTC	CASSYSPGQGTYEQYF
-	-	TRBV5-8	14	TRBJ1-2	TGTGCCAGCAGCTTGTCACGGGGGAACTATGGCTACACCTTC	CASSLSRGNYGYTF
TRBD2	-	TRBV7-6	18	TRBJ2-2	TGTGCCAGCAGCTTCCCGACTAGCGGGGGGGTAAACACCGGGGAGCTGTTTTTT	CASSFPTSGGVNTGELFF
-	-	TRBV29-1	13	TRBJ1-1	TGCAGCGTTGATCGGGGGACGGGCACTGAAGCTTTCTTT	CSVDRGTGTEAFF
-	-	TRBV14	12	TRBJ2-3	TGTGCCAGCAGCCCCGAGGGGGATACGCAGTATTTT	CASSPEGDTQYF
-	-	TRBV6-1	15	TRBJ2-5	TGTGCCAGCAGTGAAGAGCTGAGGCGATGGGAGACCCAGTACTTC	CASSEELRRWETQYF
-	-	TRBV12-5	12	TRBJ2-7	TGTGCTAGTGGTTTGGGTCTCTACGAGCAGTACTTC	CASGLGLYEQYF
TRBD1	once	TRBV27	15	TRBJ2-7	TGTGCCAGCAGTGCATCCGGGACAGGGCTAAACGAGCAGTACTTC	CASSASGTGLNEQYF
-	-	TRBV27	15	TRBJ1-5	TGTGCCAGCAGTTTAAACAGCTATAGCAATCAGCCCCAGCATTTT	CASSLNSYSNQPQHF
-	-	TRBV6-1	16	TRBJ2-2	TGTGCCAGCAGTGTATACAGGGCTTCGGACACCGGGGAGCTGTTTTTT	CASSVYRASDTGELFF
-	-	TRBV27	15	TRBJ2-5	TGTGCCAGCAGCCCCTGGGGCGGGACCCAAGAGACCCAGTACTTC	CASSPWGGTQETQYF
-	-	TRBV6-5	15	TRBJ1-5	TGTGCCAGCAGGCCAAACTCTGGGACAAATCAGCCCCAGCATTTT	CASRPNSGTNQPQHF
-	-	TRBV19	14	TRBJ2-7	TGTGCCAGTAGTACCCTTAGCTCATCGGGAGAGCAGTACTTC	CASSTLSSSGEQYF
-	-	TRBV2	12	TRBJ2-7	TGTGCCAGCCAAGGCACCCCCTACGAGCAGTACTTC	CASQGTPYEQYF
TRBD1	-	TRBV25-1	16	TRBJ2-5	TGTGCCAGCAGTGAATTCAGGGGACAGGTTCAAGAGACCCAGTACTTC	CASSEFRGQVQETQYF
-	once	TRBV19	12	TRBJ1-1	TGTGCCAGTAGCCTGGCGCGGACTGAAGCTTTCTTT	CASSLARTEAFF
-	once	TRBV19	15	TRBJ2-1	TGTGCCAGTAGTACCCCGGCCTTGGGCTACAATGAGCAGTTCTTC	CASSTPALGYNEQFF
-	-	TRBV7-8	15	TRBJ2-2	TGTGCCAGCAGCCAAGTCGGACGGAGGGACGGGGAGCTGTTTTTT	CASSQVGRRDGELFF
-	-	TRBV9	13	TRBJ1-1	TGTGCCAGCAGCGCTGGGACAATTCCAGGGGCTTTCTTT	CASSAGTIPGAFF
-	few	TRBV11-2	14	TRBJ2-7	TGTGCCAGCAGCTTAGCCTATAGGGGTTACGAGCAGTACTTC	CASSLAYRGYEQYF
-	-	TRBV7-2	13	TRBJ2-2	TGTGCCAGCAGCTTCACGAACACCGGGGAGCTGTTTTTT	CASSFTNTGELFF
-	-	TRBV30	13	TRBJ2-7	TGTGCCTGGGTAACGGGGGCGACCCGGGAGCAGTACTTC	CAWVTGATREQYF
TRBD1	-	TRBV7-9	16	TRBJ1-4	TGTGCCAGCAGCGTCACAGGGGGTCTGACTAATGAAAAACTGTTTTTT	CASSVTGGLTNEKLFF
-	-	TRBV27	14	TRBJ1-5	TGTGCCAGCAGTTTATTTGGGGCGGATCAGCCCCAGCATTTT	CASSLFGADQPQHF
-	-	TRBV9	12	TRBJ2-2	TGTGCCAGCACATACAGAACCGGGGAGCTGTTTTTT	CASTYRTGELFF
-	once	TRBV5-1	14	TRBJ1-2	TGCGCCAGCAGCTTGGTCGACAGCTATAATGGCTACACCTTC	CASSLVDSYNGYTF
-	-	TRBV25-1	11	TRBJ1-1	TGTGCCAGCTTTCTGGGGACTGAAGCTTTCTTT	CASFLGTEAFF
-	-	TRBV7-2	15	TRBJ2-3	TGTGCCAGCAGCTTATCAGGTCTAGCAGGGGATACGCAGTATTTT	CASSLSGLAGDTQYF
-	-	TRBV19	12	TRBJ1-1	TGTGCCAGTAGTAGGGGTCCCGATGAAGCTTTCTTT	CASSRGPDEAFF
-	-	TRBV5-8	11	TRBJ1-1	TGTGCCAGCAGCTTGCTCCCTGAAGCTTTCTTT	CASSLLPEAFF
TRBD1	-	TRBV9	15	TRBJ2-7	TGTGCCAGCAGCGTAGCAGGGACAGGGAGGGACGAGCAGTACTTC	CASSVAGTGRDEQYF
-	-	TRBV9	14	TRBJ2-2	TGTGCCAGCAGCGGCGCCGTGGGCACCGGGGAGCTGTTTTTT	CASSGAVGTGELFF
-	-	TRBV9	11	TRBJ2-2	TGTGCCAGCAGGGGGAGCGGGGAGCTGTTTTTT	CASRGSGELFF
-	-	TRBV19	13	TRBJ2-1	TGTGCCAGTAGTGGTTCAGCTTACAATGAGCAGTTCTTC	CASSGSAYNEQFF
TRBD2	-	TRBV27	16	TRBJ2-7	TGTGCCAGCAGTTTATCCGGACTAGCGGGACTTTACGAGCAGTACTTC	CASSLSGLAGLYEQYF
-	-	TRBV6-1	14	TRBJ2-3	TGTGCCAGCAGACCCGACATCCACACAGATACGCAGTATTTT	CASRPDIHTDTQYF
-	-	TRBV11-1	12	TRBJ2-7	TGTGCCAGTCAGGGAATACCAAACGAGCAGTACTTC	CASQGIPNEQYF
-	-	TRBV6-4	13	TRBJ1-1	TGTGCCAGCAGTGACTTCGGGGCCACTGAAGCTTTCTTT	CASSDFGATEAFF
-	-	TRBV5-6	16	TRBJ1-5	TGTGCCAGCAGCTTGACAGGGAGGGGACCCAATCAGCCCCAGCATTTT	CASSLTGRGPNQPQHF
-	-	TRBV19	14	TRBJ2-7	TGTGCCAGTAGTATAGTGGGCAGTAACTACGAGCAGTACTTC	CASSIVGSNYEQYF
-	-	TRBV28	14	TRBJ2-7	TGCGCCAGGTTTGGGCAGGGTCGATCCTACGAGCAGTACTTC	CARFGQGRSYEQYF
TRBD2	few	TRBV5-1	15	TRBJ2-7	TGCGCCAGCAACTCACTTCCGGGACTAGCGGGGGAGCAGTACTTC	CASNSLPGLAGEQYF
-	-	TRBV6-4	13	TRBJ1-1	TGTGCCAGCAGTGAACAGGTGGGAACTGAAGCTTTCTTT	CASSEQVGTEAFF
TRBD2	-	TRBV7-9	15	TRBJ2-1	TGTGCCAGCAGCTTCGGACTAGACCCAAACAATGAGCAGTTCTTC	CASSFGLDPNNEQFF
-	-	TRBV6-5	13	TRBJ1-1	TGTGCCAGCAGTGAGGTCAGCGGGACTGAAGCTTTCTTT	CASSEVSGTEAFF
TRBD1	-	TRBV29-1	15	TRBJ2-2	TGCAGCGTTGAAAAAGACAGGGACCCCACCGGGGAGCTGTTTTTT	CSVEKDRDPTGELFF
TRBD2	-	TRBV7-8	17	TRBJ2-2	TGTGCCAGCAGCTTAAGACTAGCGGGGGAGCACACCGGGGAGCTGTTTTTT	CASSLRLAGEHTGELFF
-	few	TRBV5-1	12	TRBJ1-5	TGCGCCAGCAGCTTGAACGGGGAGCCCCAGCATTTT	CASSLNGEPQHF
-	-	TRBV7-9	11	TRBJ2-7	TGTGCCAGCAGCTCAACCTACGAGCAGTACTTC	CASSSTYEQYF
-	-	TRBV7-9	13	TRBJ2-5	TGTGCCAGCAGCTACACAGGGTCAGAGACCCAGTACTTC	CASSYTGSETQYF
-	-	TRBV5-4	11	TRBJ2-7	TGTGCCAGCAGCTTTGGCTACGAGCAGTACTTC	CASSFGYEQYF
-	-	TRBV5-4	13	TRBJ2-2	TGTGCCAGCAGCTTGTTTGGGGGCGGGGAGCTGTTTTTT	CASSLFGGGELFF
-	-	TRBV6-6	12	TRBJ2-5	TGTGCCAGCAGCCGAGGGCTCGAGACCCAGTACTTC	CASSRGLETQYF
TRBD1	once	TRBV4-1	16	TRBJ1-2	TGCGCCAGCAGCCCACAGATTTGGCAGGGGGCCAATGGCTACACCTTC	CASSPQIWQGANGYTF
-	-	TRBV9	13	TRBJ1-1	TGTGCCAGCAGCGTGACACTGAACACTGAAGCTTTCTTT	CASSVTLNTEAFF